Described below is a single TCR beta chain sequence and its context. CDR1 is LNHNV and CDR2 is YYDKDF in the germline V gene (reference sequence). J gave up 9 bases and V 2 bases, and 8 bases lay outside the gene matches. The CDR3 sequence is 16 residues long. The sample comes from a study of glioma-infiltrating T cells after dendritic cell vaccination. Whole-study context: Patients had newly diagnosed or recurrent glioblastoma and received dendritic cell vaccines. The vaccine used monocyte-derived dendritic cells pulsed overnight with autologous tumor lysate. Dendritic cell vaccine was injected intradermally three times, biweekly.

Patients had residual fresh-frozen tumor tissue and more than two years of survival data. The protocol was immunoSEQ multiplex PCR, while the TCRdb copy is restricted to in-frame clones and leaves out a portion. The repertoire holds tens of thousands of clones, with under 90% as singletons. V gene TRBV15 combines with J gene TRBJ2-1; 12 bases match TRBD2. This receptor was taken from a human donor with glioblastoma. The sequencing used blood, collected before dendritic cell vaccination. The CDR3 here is CATSRKRLAGDLEQFF. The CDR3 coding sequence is TGTGCCACCAGCAGAAAAAGACTAGCGGGGGATCTTGAGCAGTTCTTC.